This T cell receptor (beta chain) was identified in a study of T-cell memory formation after mild COVID-19. A single record per CDR3 protein comes from TCRdb applying MiXCR to the 5' RACE reads. The sample consists of approximately 260,000 distinct CDR3 sequences, over 15% of them appearing once. This clonotype was recorded only once. The antigen remains unidentified. The CDR3 runs to 17 residues. Germline loops: CDR1 SQVTM, CDR2 ANQGSEA. V was pared by 8 bases and J by 4 bases, with 19 bases of the junction left unmatched. Study findings and constraints: Some clones that responded turned up in pre-infection memory, which suggests that cross-reactive memory joined in. CD4+ contracting clones were mainly CM and EM; CD8+ ones, EMRA.

V and J are TRBV29-1 and TRBJ2-3; 9 bases match TRBD2. This TCR was sampled from a man aged 18 to 35 who had mild COVID-19 (a few samples of this study predate the infection). Cell type and time point are not known. Sequenced: PBMCs or a T cell subset sorted from them (not recorded which). CDR3 region: CSSGTRSGGLYADTQYF. The CDR3 region has the DNA TGCAGCTCTGGAACGCGGAGCGGGGGGCTCTATGCAGATACGCAGTATTTT.